This T cell receptor beta chain comes out of a study of blood T cell repertoires in COVID-19. Study as a whole: Italy, Spain and the United States were the sources of the convalescent and acute COVID-19 samples. In each case, the material was cDNA or gDNA derived from T cells, B-cell-depleted T cells, or PBMCs.

The length of the CDR3 is 16 residues. V lost 3 bases and J 5 bases, leaving 17 bases between the germline ends. Germline CDR1 reads KGHSH; CDR2 reads LQKENI. Using immunoSEQ multiplex PCR, the repertoire was profiled, and TCRdb retains in-frame clones only, with some absent. The data hold around 380,000 clones, with over 65% observed a single time. The sample comprised peripheral blood. J is TRBJ2-1 and V is TRBV18; D is unresolved. The receptor was isolated from a human donor with acute or convalescent COVID-19. The donor label of this sample is uncertain. The CDR3 loop is CASSPPARVQNNEQFF. CDR3 sequence (DNA): TGTGCCAGCTCACCGCCCGCCCGGGTCCAAAACAATGAGCAGTTCTTC.